The 18 T cell receptor beta chains given below trace back to one sample, sequenced in a study of OX40 agonist ivuxolimab in advanced cancers. Measured with immunoSEQ multiplex PCR; TCRdb has only the in-frame clones, and not every one. The sample has over 60,000 clones, 87% seen once. The input for sequencing was CD4+ or CD8+ T cells sorted from blood, taken in a trial of the OX40 agonist ivuxolimab. These receptor sequences come from an adult with an advanced solid tumor such as melanoma, head and neck, liver or kidney cancer.

V is TRBV28 and J is TRBJ1-1, with a tentative D call TRBD1 (6 bases). The CDR3 has 16 amino acids. Germline V lookup: CDR1 MDHEN, CDR2 SYDVKM. The ends were cut back, 4 bases at V and 1 base at J, with 16 bases in the middle. DNA of the CDR3: TGTGCCAGCAGTTCCCCTCGACAGGAGACGAACACTGAAGCTTTCTTT. The encoded protein is CASSSPRQETNTEAFF. Complete variable domain (other parts from reference TRBV28 and TRBJ1-1): DVKVTQSSRYLVKRTGEKVFLECVQDMDHENMFWYRQDPGLGLRLIYFSYDVKMKEKGDIPEGYSVSREKKERFSLILESASTNQTSMYLCASSSPRQETNTEAFFGQGTRLTVV.

The chain employs TRBV7-8 and TRBJ2-5, with TRBD2 matching 12 bases. Germline V gives CDR1 SGHVS, CDR2 FQNEAQ. This CDR3 has 15 residues. V lost 5 bases to trimming and J lost 5 bases; unmatched junction nucleotides: 6. CDR3 nucleotides: TGTGCCAGCAGCACTGGACTAGCGGGAATCGAGACCCAGTACTTC. It translates to CASSTGLAGIETQYF.

The chain combines TRBV27 with TRBJ1-1; D may be TRBD1 (6 bases). Germline V gives CDR1 MNHEY, CDR2 SMNVEV (reference sequence). The ends were cut back, 8 bases at V and 7 bases at J, with 32 bases in the middle. This CDR3 has 18 residues. This CDR3 is CASSTRAAGATRPYEAFF. The CDR3 nucleotides read TGTGCCAGCTCGACTAGAGCGGCGGGGGCCACTCGTCCTTATGAAGCTTTCTTT.

This chain links TRBV21-1 with TRBJ2-3; the D call TRBD1 from the table was never checked on the DNA. TRBV21-1 counts as a pseudogene. The CDR3 is made up of 14 amino acids. CDR3 DNA: TGTGCCAGCAGCAAAAGACAGGGCCCAGATACGCAGTATTTT. Protein: CASSKRQGPDTQYF.

The chain joins TRBV28 to TRBJ2-5; no clear D gene. Trimming shortened V by 2 bases and J by 4 bases, and 14 bases separated the two germline ends. Germline V lookup: CDR1 MDHEN, CDR2 SYDVKM. There are 15 residues in the CDR3. The CDR3 sequence: CASSLPGIRGETQYF. CDR3 DNA sequence: TGTGCCAGCAGTTTACCAGGAATTCGTGGAGAGACCCAGTACTTC.

The chain links TRBV11-2 to TRBJ2-5; TRBD1 is a possible D gene (6 bases). The germline gives CDR1 SGHAT, CDR2 FQNNGV. The CDR3 totals 14 residues. V lost 5 bases and J lost 3, with 13 bases in between. The CDR3: CASSEDRFKETQYF. DNA for the CDR3: TGTGCCAGCAGCGAAGACAGGTTTAAAGAGACCCAGTACTTC. The whole variable domain, remainder taken from reference TRBV11-2 and TRBJ2-5, is EAGVAQSPRYKIIEKRQSVAFWCNPISGHATLYWYQQILGQGPKLLIQFQNNGVVDDSQLPKDRFSAERLKGVDSTLKIQPAKLEDSAVYLCASSEDRFKETQYFGPGTRLLVL.

This chain links TRBV11-2 with TRBJ1-2; D is ambiguous. Germline lookup yields CDR1 SGHAT and CDR2 FQNNGV. This CDR3 spans 12 amino acids. V lost 5 bases and J lost 6, with 10 bases in between. The CDR3 loop reads CASSHAGNGYTF. CDR3 coding DNA: TGTGCCAGCAGCCATGCGGGGAATGGCTACACCTTC.

The chain uses TRBV5-1 and TRBJ2-7; 10 positions match TRBD1. The CDR3 covers 17 residues. Germline V lookup: CDR1 SGHRS, CDR2 YFSETQ. After removal of 0 bases from V and 6 bases from J, the junction contained 12 bases not matched to a gene. CDR3 in amino acids: CASSLGDPTGQGSEQYF. CDR3 DNA sequence: TGCGCCAGCAGCTTGGGGGACCCTACGGGACAGGGGAGCGAGCAGTACTTC. The full variable domain, its missing parts supplied by reference TRBV5-1 and TRBJ2-7, is KAGVTQTPRYLIKTRGQQVTLSCSPISGHRSVSWYQQTPGQGLQFLFEYFSETQRNKGNFPGRFSGRQFSNSRSEMNVSTLELGDSALYLCASSLGDPTGQGSEQYFGPGTRLTVT.

The chain links TRBV2 to TRBJ1-4; D is unclear. CDR3 length equals 12 residues. Trimming removed 6 bases at V and 8 bases at J, with 10 bases between. CDR1 and CDR2 from the germline V gene are SNHLY and FYNNEI. The CDR3 nucleotides read TGTGCCAGCAGGACCGAGGGCGAAAAACTGTTTTTT. This sequence encodes CASRTEGEKLFF.

This chain joins TRBV5-4 and TRBJ2-2, with 7 bases identical to TRBD1. V gave up 5 bases and J gave up 0 bases; unmatched junction bases: 7. CDR1 is SGHNT, CDR2 YYREEE, per germline (reference sequence). This CDR3 is 16 amino acids long. The CDR3 DNA reads TGTGCCAGCAGACAAGACAGGGCCGCGAACACCGGGGAGCTGTTTTTT. This encodes CASRQDRAANTGELFF.

The CDR3 nucleotides are TGCGCCAGCAGCATGACCCTCGGGGGAAACACAGATACGCAGTATTTT. Residues: CASSMTLGGNTDTQYF. This chain joins TRBV5-1 and TRBJ2-3, with D possibly being TRBD2 (6 bases). Trimming took off 4 bases at V and 2 bases at J, with 17 bases between the two ends. Germline loops: CDR1 SGHRS, CDR2 YFSETQ. The CDR3 length is 16 residues.

The chain employs TRBV27 and TRBJ1-3, with D perhaps TRBD1 (5 bases). V was trimmed by 6 bases and J by 0 bases, leaving 18 bases between them. The CDR3 length is 17 residues. From germline, CDR1 is MNHEY and CDR2 SMNVEV (reference sequence). The CDR3 coding sequence is TGTGCCAGCAGCCTTACCCCGCAGGGTTCCTCTGGAAACACCATATATTTT. As protein: CASSLTPQGSSGNTIYF.

V and J are TRBV19 and TRBJ1-1; possibly TRBD1 for D (6 bases). Trimming left V 6 bases short and J 3 bases short, with 14 bases between. The V gene's germline CDR1 is LNHDA and CDR2 SQIVND (reference sequence). The CDR3 loop spans 14 amino acids. The CDR3 nucleotides are TGTGCCAGTAGGCCTCTACAGGGTCACACTGAAGCTTTCTTT. Translated, it gives CASRPLQGHTEAFF.

V and J are TRBV27 and TRBJ2-1, with D possibly matching TRBD2 (6 bases). Trimming removed 3 bases at V and 5 bases at J, with 8 bases between. The CDR3 spans 13 residues. Germline values: CDR1 MNHEY, CDR2 SMNVEV (reference sequence). CDR3 DNA sequence: TGTGCCAGCAGTTTCTTAGCGGACAATGAGCAGTTCTTC. Encoded protein: CASSFLADNEQFF.

V usage is TRBV5-6 and J usage is TRBJ2-5; perhaps D is TRBD1 or TRBD2 (5 bases each). The CDR3 contains 14 residues. The V gene's germline CDR1 is SGHDT and CDR2 YYEEEE. V lost 4 bases and J 4 bases, leaving 14 bases between the germline ends. The CDR3 loop reads CASSLPEGLETQYF. DNA of the CDR3: TGTGCCAGCAGCCTTCCCGAGGGGCTAGAGACCCAGTACTTC.

V usage is TRBV5-4 and J usage is TRBJ2-5; the match to TRBD2 covers 9 bases. V lost 4 bases, J lost 5 bases, and 6 bases stayed unmatched. Germline CDR1 and CDR2: SGHNT and YYREEE (reference sequence). The CDR3 is made up of 14 amino acids. CDR3: CASSIHSGSETQYF. CDR3 bases: TGTGCCAGCAGCATACATAGCGGGAGTGAGACCCAGTACTTC. The full variable domain, its missing parts supplied by reference TRBV5-4 and TRBJ2-5, is ETGVTQSPTHLIKTRGQQVTLRCSSQSGHNTVSWYQQALGQGPQFIFQYYREEENGRGNFPPRFSGLQFPNYSSELNVNALELDDSALYLCASSIHSGSETQYFGPGTRLLVL.

This clone showed up just once. CDR3 DNA: TGTGCCAGCAGTGAAACGGGGGCAAGTTCGTCCGAGCAGTTCTTC. Its protein is CASSETGASSSEQFF. V gene TRBV2 combines with J gene TRBJ2-1; D may be TRBD1 or TRBD2 (6 bases each). V gave up 2 bases and J gave up 10 bases, with 18 bases separating them. Per germline, CDR1 SNHLY and CDR2 FYNNEI. CDR3 length: 15 amino acids.

The chain is built from TRBV7-2 and TRBJ2-5, with D possibly being TRBD2 (5 bases). The CDR3 is made up of 19 amino acids. CDR1 is SGHTA, CDR2 FQGNSA, per germline. V gave up 2 bases and J gave up 0 bases, with 22 bases separating them. This chain's CDR3 is CASSLMPFLGETYQETQYF. CDR3 nucleotide sequence: TGTGCCAGCAGCTTAATGCCTTTCCTCGGGGAGACGTACCAAGAGACCCAGTACTTC.